This TCR beta chain was captured by sequencing in a study of blood T cell repertoires in COVID-19. This clone was seen just once. Per the germline V gene, CDR1 is LGHDT and CDR2 is YNNKEL (reference sequence). The CDR3 contains 22 residues. The ends were cut back, 1 base at V and 4 bases at J, with 33 bases in the middle. Sequencing was performed with immunoSEQ multiplex PCR; in TCRdb, only in-frame clones are kept and a portion is missing. Here the sample spans hundreds of thousands of clones, 89% being singletons. The clonotype was recovered from a woman aged 30 to 39 with COVID-19, enrolled during active disease. This rearrangement joins TRBV3-1 (or the pseudogene TRBV3-2) to TRBJ2-3, with D tentatively TRBD1 (5 bases). Material: peripheral blood. CDR3 nucleotide sequence: TGTGCCAGCAGCCAAGGGGGCAGGAAGGGGCCGCCTCCCACCAGAGTTCCAGATACGCAGTATTTT. As protein: CASSQGGRKGPPPTRVPDTQYF.